This note documents a single T cell receptor (beta chain) sequence. Its antigen remains unknown. This specimen belongs to a study of blood T cells in healthy people across ages. Primed by a sample-barcoded 5' primer and a J-beta primer mix, a second PCR proceeded for about 7 to 12 cycles. Each CDR3 protein gets one entry after TCRdb re-called the 5' RACE reads with MiXCR. The repertoire includes fewer than 2,000,000 distinct CDR3 sequences, roughly 32% of them detected once, and 10% to 12% sits in the top ten. V was cut by 2 bases and J by 0 bases, with 11 bases left in between. The CDR3 runs to 17 residues. The germline CDR1 and CDR2 sequences are SEHNR and FQNEAQ (reference sequence). General study points: Estimates based on one million T cells were treated as lower bounds.

The J gene is TRBJ2-6, the V gene TRBV7-9; D is perhaps TRBD1 (6 bases). The source material was blood. The sequence derives from a woman younger than 45 in good health. CDR3: CASSLMTGSSGANVLTF. CDR3 sequence (DNA): TGTGCCAGCAGCTTAATGACAGGTAGCTCTGGGGCCAACGTCCTGACTTTC.